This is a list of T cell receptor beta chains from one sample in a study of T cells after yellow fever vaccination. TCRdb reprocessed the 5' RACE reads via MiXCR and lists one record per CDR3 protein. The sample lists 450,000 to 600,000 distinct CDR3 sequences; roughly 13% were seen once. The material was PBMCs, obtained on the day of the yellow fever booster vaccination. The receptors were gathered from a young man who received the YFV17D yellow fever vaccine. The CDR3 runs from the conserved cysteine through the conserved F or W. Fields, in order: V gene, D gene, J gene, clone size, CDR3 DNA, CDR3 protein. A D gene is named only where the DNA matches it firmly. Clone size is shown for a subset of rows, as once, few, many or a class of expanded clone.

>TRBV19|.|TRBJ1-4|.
TGTGCCAGTAGTATAGAAGGTGGTGAAAAACTGTTTTTT
CASSIEGGEKLFF
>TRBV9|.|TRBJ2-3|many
TGTGCCAGCAGCCCAACGGCAGATACGCAGTATTTT
CASSPTADTQYF
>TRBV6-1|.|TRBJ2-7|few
TGTGCCAGCAGCGGCCCCTCTCTAGGAGGGCAGTACTTC
CASSGPSLGGQYF
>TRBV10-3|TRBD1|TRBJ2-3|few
TGTGCCATCCGCGGGACAGGGGACACAGATACGCAGTATTTT
CAIRGTGDTDTQYF
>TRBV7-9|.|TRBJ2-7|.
TGTGCCAGCACCCTTGAGGGAAACGAGCAGTACTTC
CASTLEGNEQYF
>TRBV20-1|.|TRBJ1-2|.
TGCAGTGCTGGGACGCAAGTCTATGGCTACACCTTC
CSAGTQVYGYTF
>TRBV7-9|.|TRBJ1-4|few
TGTGCCAGCGTCCCCTTGTTGGGTGAAAAACTGTTTTTT
CASVPLLGEKLFF
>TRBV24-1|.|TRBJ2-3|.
TGTGCCACCAGCGAAGGCCCGATGGTGGGGAGATTCACAGATACGCAGTATTTT
CATSEGPMVGRFTDTQYF
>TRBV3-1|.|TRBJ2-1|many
TGTGCCAGCAGCCCCGGACAATACAATGAGCAGTTCTTC
CASSPGQYNEQFF
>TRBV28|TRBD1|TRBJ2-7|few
TGTGCCAGCAGTTTATCCAGTAAGACAGGGACCCTCTCCTACGAGCAGTACTTC
CASSLSSKTGTLSYEQYF
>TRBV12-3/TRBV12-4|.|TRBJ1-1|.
TGTGCCAGCAGTCCTCAGGAGGTCGGTGAAGCTTTCTTT
CASSPQEVGEAFF
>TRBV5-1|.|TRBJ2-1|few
TGCGCCAGCAGCTCCCAACTAGCACGGAGCTCCTACAATGAGCAGTTCTTC
CASSSQLARSSYNEQFF
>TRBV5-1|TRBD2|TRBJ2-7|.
TGCGCCAGCACTCCGACTAGCTGGGGATCCTACGAGCAGTACTTC
CASTPTSWGSYEQYF
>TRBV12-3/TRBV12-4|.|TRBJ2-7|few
TGTGCCAGCAGGGGACAGCGGGACAACGAGCAGTACTTC
CASRGQRDNEQYF
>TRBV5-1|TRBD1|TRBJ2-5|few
TGCGCCAGCAGCGCATACAGGGGGGCTGTCCGTCAAGAGACCCAGTACTTC
CASSAYRGAVRQETQYF
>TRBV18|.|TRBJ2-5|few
TGTGCCAGCTCACCACTGCCCTCGGGAGAGACCCAGTACTTC
CASSPLPSGETQYF
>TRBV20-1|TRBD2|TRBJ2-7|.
TGCAGTGCCACAGCGGGAGTATACGAGCAGTACTTC
CSATAGVYEQYF
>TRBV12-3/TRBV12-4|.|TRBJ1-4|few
TGTGCCAGCAGAGCCTACTCGGAAAAACTGTTTTTT
CASRAYSEKLFF
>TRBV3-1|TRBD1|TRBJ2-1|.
TGTGCCACCTCCCAACGGGACAGAAATAGGGGTGAGCAGTTCTTC
CATSQRDRNRGEQFF
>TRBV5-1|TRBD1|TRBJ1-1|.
TGCGCCAGCAGCTTCCGGCAGGGGGCTGAAACTGAAGCTTTCTTT
CASSFRQGAETEAFF
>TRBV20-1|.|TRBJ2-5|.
TGCAGTGCTAGAGGTAGCGCGGAGACCCAGTACTTC
CSARGSAETQYF
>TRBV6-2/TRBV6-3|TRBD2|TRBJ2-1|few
TGTGCCAGCAGGAACAGGGGTTCTAGCGGGAGGCCTTACAATGAGCAGTTCTTC
CASRNRGSSGRPYNEQFF
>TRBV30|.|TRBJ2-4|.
TGTGCCTCCAGCAATCAAGGCAAAAACATTCAGTACTTC
CASSNQGKNIQYF
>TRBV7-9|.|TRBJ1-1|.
TGTGCCAGCGAAGGACAGCTAAACACTGAAGCTTTCTTT
CASEGQLNTEAFF
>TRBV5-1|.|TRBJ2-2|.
TGCGCCAGCAGCTTGGGGGGGAACCAGGGACCGAACACCGGGGAGCTGTTTTTT
CASSLGGNQGPNTGELFF
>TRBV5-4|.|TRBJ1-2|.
TGTGCCAGCACTCGGGAGGACTATGGCTACACCTTC
CASTREDYGYTF
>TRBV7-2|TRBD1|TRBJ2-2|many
TGTGCCAGCAGCCCCGGGACAGGGGGCATCGGGGAGCTGTTTTTT
CASSPGTGGIGELFF